Presented here are 27 T cell receptor beta chains from one specimen sequenced in a study of T cell repertoires in cytomegalovirus infection. TCRdb recomputed calls from the reads with MiXCR, one row per CDR3 protein. The repertoire holds about 150,000 distinct CDR3 sequences, 20% to 30% seen once, with around 9.9% in the top ten. The sequenced material came from PBMCs. Every receptor here comes from a human donor in good health (CMV status not recorded). Some clones in this sample may be carry-over from other donors' samples.

This clonotype came up a few times. This chain uses TRBV15 with TRBJ1-4; TRBD1 is a possible D gene (5 bases). This CDR3 has 15 amino acids. Trimming removed 3 bases from V and 0 bases from J, with 8 bases in between. The germline V gene encodes CDR1 LNHNV and CDR2 YYDKDF (reference sequence). The CDR3 here is CATSSQGATNEKLFF. CDR3 coding DNA: TGTGCCACCAGCAGTCAAGGGGCAACTAATGAAAAACTGTTTTTT.

This clonotype was counted at least ten times. The genes are TRBV7-3 and TRBJ2-5, with TRBD2 matching 8 bases. The CDR3 is 15 residues long. Germline CDR1 reads SGHTA; CDR2 reads FQGTGA. V was pared by 2 bases and J by 5 bases, with 7 bases of the junction left unmatched. The CDR3 region is CASSLVGGADETQYF. The CDR3 nucleotides are TGTGCCAGCAGCTTAGTCGGGGGGGCCGATGAGACCCAGTACTTC.

The chain recombines TRBV6-2 or TRBV6-3 with TRBJ2-3; D ambiguous. Germline V gives CDR1 MNHEY, CDR2 SVGEGT. The CDR3 has 14 amino acids. V was clipped by 0 bases and J by 6 bases, with 10 bases between them. The DNA of the CDR3 is TGTGCCAGCAGTTACTCGATCGTTAGGGATACGCAGTATTTT. It yields the protein CASSYSIVRDTQYF.

The rearrangement uses TRBV29-1 and TRBJ2-7; TRBD2 aligns across 7 bases. Germline loops: CDR1 SQVTM, CDR2 ANQGSEA. The CDR3 consists of 13 residues. The V segment lost 5 bases and the J segment 1 base; nucleotides outside the gene matches: 5. The CDR3 sequence is CSVLTSTSYEQYF. The CDR3 DNA reads TGCAGCGTTCTGACTAGCACTTCCTACGAGCAGTACTTC.

The V call is TRBV18, the J call TRBJ2-5, with D tentatively TRBD1 (6 bases). CDR1 and CDR2 (germline): KGHSH, LQKENI. This CDR3 is 15 amino acids long. Trimming left V 3 bases short and J 5 bases short, with 16 bases between. The CDR3 spells CASSPEQGAWETQYF. The CDR3 coding sequence is TGTGCCAGCTCACCCGAACAGGGTGCTTGGGAGACCCAGTACTTC.

This clonotype has a handful of counts. This chain connects TRBV25-1 to TRBJ2-5; tentatively, D is TRBD2 (5 bases). The CDR3 sequence is 14 residues long. Germline V CDR1 and CDR2: MGHDK, SYGVNS. Deletions cut 0 bases from V and 2 bases from J, with 7 bases between. Here the CDR3 DNA reads TGTGCCAGCAGTGAATATACGGGGCAAGAGACCCAGTACTTC. It is translated as CASSEYTGQETQYF.

This chain uses TRBV5-1 with TRBJ2-2, with TRBD2 identical over 7 bases. There are 16 residues in the CDR3. CDR1 is SGHRS, CDR2 YFSETQ, per germline. V lost 1 base and J lost 1; bases outside the gene matches: 4. In nucleotides, the CDR3 is TGCGCCAGCAGCTTGATGGTAGCGGGGAACACCGGGGAGCTGTTTTTT. Its translation is CASSLMVAGNTGELFF. Complete variable domain (other parts from reference TRBV5-1 and TRBJ2-2): KAGVTQTPRYLIKTRGQQVTLSCSPISGHRSVSWYQQTPGQGLQFLFEYFSETQRNKGNFPGRFSGRQFSNSRSEMNVSTLELGDSALYLCASSLMVAGNTGELFFGEGSRLTVL.

The J gene is TRBJ2-2, the V gene TRBV20-1; D is ambiguous. CDR1 DFQATT and CDR2 SNEGSKA come from the germline V gene (reference sequence). The V end was cut by 2 bases, the J end by 0 bases, with 10 bases between. The CDR3 is made up of 15 amino acids. The chain's CDR3 is CSARTLDANTGELFF. The CDR3, as DNA: TGCAGTGCTAGAACGCTGGATGCGAACACCGGGGAGCTGTTTTTT.

The chain links TRBV2 to TRBJ2-7; a possible D gene is TRBD2 (6 bases). This CDR3 has 14 amino acids. Looked up from germline, CDR1 is SNHLY and CDR2 is FYNNEI. Trimming removed 5 bases from V and 0 bases from J, with 11 bases in between. Here the CDR3 reads CASSSSVSSYEQYF. DNA for the CDR3: TGTGCCAGCAGTTCTAGCGTAAGCTCCTACGAGCAGTACTTC.

This clonotype has just a few counts. The chain joins TRBV7-6 to TRBJ2-2; 8 nucleotides line up with TRBD2. J was trimmed by 6 bases and V by 5 bases; bases with no gene match: 5. Germline-derived CDR1 and CDR2 are SGHVS and FNYEAQ. This CDR3 contains 14 residues. CDR3 amino acids: CASSRGAGAGELFF. The CDR3 DNA reads as TGTGCCAGCAGCCGGGGAGCGGGAGCCGGGGAGCTGTTTTTT.

This clonotype showed up just a few times. The rearrangement uses TRBV5-6 and TRBJ1-5; no clear D. The V and J ends lost 1 base and 5 bases respectively, with 10 bases between them. From germline, CDR1 is SGHDT and CDR2 YYEEEE. The CDR3 extends over 14 amino acids. The CDR3: CASSLPGVDQPQHF. The CDR3 region has the DNA TGTGCCAGCAGCTTGCCGGGAGTTGATCAGCCCCAGCATTTT.

This rearrangement joins TRBV4-2 to TRBJ2-1; possible D gene TRBD1, 7 bases. Germline V gene lookup returns CDR1 LGHNA and CDR2 YNFKEQ. The CDR3 covers 14 residues. Trimming pared 3 bases from V and 8 bases from J, leaving 14 bases between. CDR3 protein: CASSHEVRGDEQFF. CDR3 in DNA: TGTGCCAGCAGCCACGAGGTCAGGGGGGATGAGCAGTTCTTC.

In its sample, this clonotype was seen a few times. This chain connects TRBV27 to TRBJ2-5; 11 bases agree with TRBD2. The CDR3 has 16 residues. Germline V CDR1 and CDR2: MNHEY, SMNVEV (reference sequence). V gave up 7 bases and J gave up 4 bases; unmatched junction bases: 11. CDR3 in amino acids: CASNLYSGGALETQYF. The CDR3 region has the DNA TGTGCCAGCAACCTCTATAGCGGGGGGGCCTTAGAGACCCAGTACTTC.

This clonotype was seen only a few times. The rearrangement uses TRBV5-1 and TRBJ2-4; D remains ambiguous. The CDR3 contains 16 residues. V was pared by 4 bases and J by 0 bases, with 14 bases between. Germline lookup yields CDR1 SGHRS and CDR2 YFSETQ. The DNA for the CDR3 is TGCGCCAGCAGCCCACAGCCTACTCTAGCCAAAAACATTCAGTACTTC. Translated: CASSPQPTLAKNIQYF.

This clonotype was counted a few times. This chain connects TRBV4-1 to TRBJ2-7, with D perhaps matching TRBD2 (6 bases). Per germline, CDR1 MGHRA and CDR2 YSYEKL. This CDR3 contains 13 residues. Deletions cut 4 bases from V and 9 bases from J, with 16 bases between. The CDR3 protein is CASSPTVGEVQYF. CDR3 nucleotides: TGCGCCAGCAGCCCAACGGTCGGGGAGGTGCAGTACTTC.

The chain has TRBV20-1 and TRBJ2-1; D may be TRBD1 or TRBD2 (5 bases each). Per germline, CDR1 DFQATT and CDR2 SNEGSKA (reference sequence). The CDR3 loop spans 15 amino acids. V was trimmed by 3 bases and J by 0 bases, leaving 12 bases between them. The CDR3 DNA reads TGCAGTGCTAGGTGGGACCCGAGCTCCTACAATGAGCAGTTCTTC. Translating gives CSARWDPSSYNEQFF.

The rearrangement joins TRBV6-2 or TRBV6-3 to TRBJ1-5; no definite D call. CDR3 size: 15 residues. The V gene lost 5 bases and the J gene lost 3 bases, with 14 bases spanning the gap. Looked up from germline, CDR1 is MNHEY and CDR2 is SVGEGT. CDR3 loop: CASSPRRGFNQPQHF. The CDR3 DNA is TGTGCCAGCAGTCCCCGACGGGGTTTCAATCAGCCCCAGCATTTT.

The gene calls are TRBV19 and TRBJ2-3; D may be TRBD1 or TRBD2 (5 bases each). Trimming took off 6 bases at V and 2 bases at J, with 12 bases between the two ends. Germline loops: CDR1 LNHDA, CDR2 SQIVND (reference sequence). CDR3 length: 14 amino acids. In DNA form, the CDR3 reads TGTGCCAGTAGCCGGGACCTTAACACAGATACGCAGTATTTT. Its translation is CASSRDLNTDTQYF.

This clonotype was detected only a few times. The V gene is TRBV7-3, the J gene TRBJ2-1; 12 nucleotides match TRBD2. Losses at the gene ends were 0 bases for V and 6 bases for J; bases not matched to a gene: 9. The CDR3 has 18 amino acids. Germline CDR1 SGHTA, CDR2 FQGTGA. CDR3 nucleotide sequence: TGTGCCAGCAGCTTAACTGCCCCTTTGACTAGCGGGAGCAATGAGCAGTTCTTC. Translation: CASSLTAPLTSGSNEQFF.

The chain has TRBV5-8 and TRBJ2-7; TRBD1 agrees at 9 bases. Unmatched junction bases numbered 6, after V lost 4 bases and J lost 1 base. The CDR3 is 15 amino acids. Looked up from germline, CDR1 is SGHTS and CDR2 is YDEGEE. The CDR3 protein is CASSPQGALSYEQYF. The CDR3 nucleotides are TGTGCCAGCAGCCCACAGGGGGCCCTATCCTACGAGCAGTACTTC.

This clonotype turned up a few times. The rearrangement joins TRBV7-9 to TRBJ2-5; 12 bases match TRBD2. The CDR3 sequence is 16 residues long. CDR1 and CDR2 from the germline V gene are SEHNR and FQNEAQ (reference sequence). V lost 5 bases and J lost 0; bases outside the gene matches: 4. The CDR3 spells CASSPTSGGHQETQYF. DNA for the CDR3: TGTGCCAGCAGCCCGACTAGCGGGGGTCACCAAGAGACCCAGTACTTC.

The count of this clonotype is one. The V call is TRBV7-9, the J call TRBJ2-1, with D unclear. The CDR3 totals 14 residues. With 1 base removed from V and 7 bases from J, the gap between germline ends came to 11 bases. The germline V gene has CDR1 SEHNR and CDR2 FQNEAQ (reference sequence). CDR3 amino acids: CASSLGPLENEQFF. The CDR3, as DNA: TGTGCCAGCAGCTTAGGGCCCTTAGAAAATGAGCAGTTCTTC. The full variable domain, its missing parts supplied by reference TRBV7-9 and TRBJ2-1, is DTGVSQNPRHKITKRGQNVTFRCDPISEHNRLYWYRQTLGQGPEFLTYFQNEAQLEKSRLLSDRFSAERPKGSFSTLEIQRTEQGDSAMYLCASSLGPLENEQFFGPGTRLTVL.

This clonotype occurred a few times. The J gene is TRBJ2-7, the V gene TRBV4-1; D remains ambiguous. Germline CDR1 reads MGHRA; CDR2 reads YSYEKL. Trimming took 3 bases from V and 2 from J, leaving 11 bases between them. The CDR3 totals 14 residues. In nucleotides, the CDR3 is TGCGCCAGCAGCCAGTCTGACGGTCCCTACGAGCAGTACTTC. Encoded protein: CASSQSDGPYEQYF.

This clonotype was seen a few times. V usage is TRBV20-1 and J usage is TRBJ2-7; 11 nucleotides match TRBD2. Germline values: CDR1 DFQATT, CDR2 SNEGSKA (reference sequence). With V trimmed by 2 bases and J by 2 bases, 8 bases remained unmatched. The CDR3 has 16 amino acids. Here the CDR3 DNA reads TGCAGTGCTAGATCGGGGGGTAGCGGGGGGGCCTACGAGCAGTACTTC. Translated, it gives CSARSGGSGGAYEQYF.

The chain employs TRBV7-9 and TRBJ1-2; 8 nucleotides match TRBD1. Germline V CDR1 and CDR2: SEHNR, FQNEAQ (reference sequence). This CDR3 has 16 residues. V shed 5 bases, J shed 7 bases, and the junction held 15 bases outside the gene matches. CDR3 nucleotides: TGTGCCAGCAGCCCCCAGTCCGGTGGACAGGGAGGTGGCTACACCTTC. Translated: CASSPQSGGQGGGYTF.

This rearrangement joins TRBV20-1 to TRBJ2-2, with no clear D. In germline, CDR1 is DFQATT, CDR2 SNEGSKA (reference sequence). V lost 0 bases, J lost 2 bases, and 13 bases lay in between. This CDR3 spans 16 amino acids. The CDR3 loop reads CSARDLGGINTGELFF. For the CDR3, the DNA is TGCAGTGCTAGAGATCTCGGCGGCATTAACACCGGGGAGCTGTTTTTT.

The gene calls are TRBV29-1 and TRBJ1-1; D call uncertain. The CDR3 is 20 amino acids. CDR1 and CDR2 (germline): SQVTM, ANQGSEA. V dropped 6 bases and J dropped 3 bases, with 35 bases sitting between them. CDR3 sequence: CSVRTMRVSGEGGIHTEAFF. CDR3 in DNA: TGCAGCGTCCGAACAATGCGGGTGTCCGGGGAGGGCGGAATTCACACTGAAGCTTTCTTT.